This TCR beta chain was profiled in a study of cytomegalovirus exposure and HLA in healthy donors. The CDR3 loop spans 14 amino acids. Per germline, CDR1 SGHRS and CDR2 YFSETQ. The V and J ends lost 4 bases and 4 bases respectively, with 15 bases between them. PCR employed 60 Vbeta and 13 Jbeta primers. The method was immunoSEQ multiplex PCR; TCRdb's version includes in-frame clones alone and lacks a portion of them. The sample lists some 120,000 clones; approximately 80% were seen once. Sequences were obtained from PBMCs. The chain links TRBV5-1 to TRBJ2-7; the D gene is possibly TRBD1 (5 bases). The source is a man between 35 and 55 years old in good health and CMV-seropositive. The CDR3 loop is CASSPEWGSYEQYF. The CDR3 coding sequence is TGCGCCAGCAGCCCGGAATGGGGCTCATACGAGCAGTACTTC.